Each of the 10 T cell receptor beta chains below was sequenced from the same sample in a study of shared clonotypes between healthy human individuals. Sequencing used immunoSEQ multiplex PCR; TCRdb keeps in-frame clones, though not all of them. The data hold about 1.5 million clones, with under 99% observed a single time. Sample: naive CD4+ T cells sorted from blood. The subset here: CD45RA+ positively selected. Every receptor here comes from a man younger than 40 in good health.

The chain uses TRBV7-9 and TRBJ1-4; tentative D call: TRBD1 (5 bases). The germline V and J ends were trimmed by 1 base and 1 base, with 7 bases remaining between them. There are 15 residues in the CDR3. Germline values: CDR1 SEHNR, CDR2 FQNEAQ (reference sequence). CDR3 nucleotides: TGTGCCAGCAGCTTAGACAGGCGAACTAATGAAAAACTGTTTTTT. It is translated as CASSLDRRTNEKLFF.

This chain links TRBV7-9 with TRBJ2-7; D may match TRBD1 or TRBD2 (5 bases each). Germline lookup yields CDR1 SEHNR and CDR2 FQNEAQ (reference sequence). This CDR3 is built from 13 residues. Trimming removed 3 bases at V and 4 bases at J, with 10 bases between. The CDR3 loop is CASSFGTKYEQYF. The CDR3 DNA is TGTGCCAGCAGCTTCGGGACCAAATACGAGCAGTACTTC.

The CDR3 bases are TGCGCCAGCAGTCCGGGACAGATCATTTCTAAAGAGACCCAGTACTTC. As protein: CASSPGQIISKETQYF. This chain links TRBV10-1 with TRBJ2-5, with 7 bases identical to TRBD1. The CDR3 contains 16 residues. V shed 5 bases and J 3 bases; nucleotides not matched to a gene: 12. Germline CDR1 reads WNHNN; CDR2 reads SYGVQD (reference sequence).

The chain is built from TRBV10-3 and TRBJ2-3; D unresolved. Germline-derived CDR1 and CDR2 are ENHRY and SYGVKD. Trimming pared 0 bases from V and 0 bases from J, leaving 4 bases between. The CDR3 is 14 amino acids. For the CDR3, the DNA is TGTGCCATCAGTGAGTCGATAAGCACAGATACGCAGTATTTT. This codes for CAISESISTDTQYF.

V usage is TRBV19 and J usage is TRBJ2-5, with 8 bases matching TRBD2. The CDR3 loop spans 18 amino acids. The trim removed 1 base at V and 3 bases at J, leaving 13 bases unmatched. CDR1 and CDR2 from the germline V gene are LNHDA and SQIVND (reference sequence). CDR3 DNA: TGTGCCAGTAGTATAGGGGAAAGCGGGGGCCCAGTAAAAGAGACCCAGTACTTC. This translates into CASSIGESGGPVKETQYF. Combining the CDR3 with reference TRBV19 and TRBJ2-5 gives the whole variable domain DGGITQSPKYLFRKEGQNVTLSCEQNLNHDAMYWYRQDPGQGLRLIYYSQIVNDFQKGDIAEGYSVSREKKESFPLTVTSAQKNPTAFYLCASSIGESGGPVKETQYFGPGTRLLVL.

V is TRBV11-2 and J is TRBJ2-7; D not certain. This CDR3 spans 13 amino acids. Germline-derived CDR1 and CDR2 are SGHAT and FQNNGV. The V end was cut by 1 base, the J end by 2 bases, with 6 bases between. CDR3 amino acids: CASSLAPAYEQYF. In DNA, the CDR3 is TGTGCCAGCAGCTTAGCCCCGGCCTACGAGCAGTACTTC.

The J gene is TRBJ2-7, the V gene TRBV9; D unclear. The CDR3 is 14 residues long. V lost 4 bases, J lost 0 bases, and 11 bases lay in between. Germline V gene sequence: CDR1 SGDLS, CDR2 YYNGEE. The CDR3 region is CASSPAEFSYEQYF. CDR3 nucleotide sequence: TGTGCCAGCAGCCCGGCGGAATTCTCCTACGAGCAGTACTTC.

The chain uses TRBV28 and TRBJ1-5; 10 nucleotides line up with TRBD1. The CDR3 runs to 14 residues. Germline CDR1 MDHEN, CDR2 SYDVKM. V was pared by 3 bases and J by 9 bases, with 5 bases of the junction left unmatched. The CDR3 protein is CASSLGQGLRPQHF. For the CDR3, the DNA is TGTGCCAGCAGTTTGGGACAGGGGCTACGGCCCCAGCATTTT.

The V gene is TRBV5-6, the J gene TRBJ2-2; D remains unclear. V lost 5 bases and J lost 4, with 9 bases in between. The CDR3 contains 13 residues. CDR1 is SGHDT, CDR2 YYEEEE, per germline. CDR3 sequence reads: CASRATATGELFF. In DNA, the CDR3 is TGTGCCAGCAGAGCGACTGCCACCGGGGAGCTGTTTTTT.

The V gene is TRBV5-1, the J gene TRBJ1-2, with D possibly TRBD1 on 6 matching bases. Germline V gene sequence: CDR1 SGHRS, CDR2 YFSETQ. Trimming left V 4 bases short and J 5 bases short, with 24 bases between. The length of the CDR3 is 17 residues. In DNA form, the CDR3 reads TGCGCCAGCAGCCTGAGGGGGACTCCAGGGATAGAGTATGGCTACACCTTC. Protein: CASSLRGTPGIEYGYTF.